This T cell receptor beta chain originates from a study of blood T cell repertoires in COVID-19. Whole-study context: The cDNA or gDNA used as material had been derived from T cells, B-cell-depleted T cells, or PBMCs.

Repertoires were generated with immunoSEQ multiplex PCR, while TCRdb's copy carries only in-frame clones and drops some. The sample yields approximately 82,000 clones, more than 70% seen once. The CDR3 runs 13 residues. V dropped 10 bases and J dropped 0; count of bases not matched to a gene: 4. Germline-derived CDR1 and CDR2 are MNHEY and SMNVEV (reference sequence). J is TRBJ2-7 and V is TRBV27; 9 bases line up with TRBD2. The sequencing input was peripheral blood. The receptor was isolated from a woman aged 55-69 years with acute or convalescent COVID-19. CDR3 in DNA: TGTGCCACCAGCGGGAGGAACTCCTACGAGCAGTACTTC. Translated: CATSGRNSYEQYF.